This T cell receptor beta chain derives from a study of neoadjuvant anti-PD-1 for oral cavity cancer. Regarding time point: after neoadjuvant nivolumab, at surgical resection. The patients had HPV-negative, locally advanced oral cavity squamous cell carcinoma. Germline V lookup: CDR1 SGHRS, CDR2 YFSETQ. The V end was cut by 4 bases, the J end by 0 bases, with 8 bases between. This CDR3 contains 15 residues. This clone was detected a few times. Assay used: immunoSEQ multiplex PCR; TCRdb lists only in-frame clones, some missing. The table shows roughly 24,000 clones, with 27% occurring only once. The sample here was tumor tissue, taken after nivolumab (anti-PD-1) treatment. The rearrangement joins TRBV5-1 to TRBJ1-6; the D is unclear. The TCR comes from a person aged 40 to 85 with oral cavity squamous cell carcinoma. The CDR3 loop reads CASSDTSSYNSPLHF. CDR3 DNA sequence: TGCGCCAGCAGCGACACTAGCTCCTATAATTCACCCCTCCACTTT.